The 4 T cell receptor beta chains given below trace back to one sample, sequenced in a study of blood T cell repertoires in COVID-19. Some clones are missing from TCRdb's copy, which holds only in-frame ones; the method was immunoSEQ multiplex PCR. Of hundreds of thousands of clones listed, around 80% were seen once; the top ten hold 18%. Sequencing used peripheral blood. These receptors all come from a woman of 80 years or more with active or convalescent COVID-19.

This clone was seen a handful of times. This CDR3 is CASGGLPIYEQYF. The CDR3 DNA reads as TGTGCCAGCGGAGGCCTCCCCATCTACGAGCAGTACTTC. This chain joins TRBV12-3 or TRBV12-4 and TRBJ2-7; D might be TRBD2 (5 bases). This CDR3 is 13 amino acids long. Deletions cut 8 bases from V and 3 bases from J, with 14 bases between.

The J gene is TRBJ2-3, the V gene TRBV5-4, with a weak D call TRBD1 (6 bases). Trimming pared 0 bases from V and 2 bases from J, leaving 22 bases between. The CDR3 covers 19 residues. CDR1 SGHNT and CDR2 YYREEE come from the germline V gene (reference sequence). CDR3: CASSLGGQTLTGNTDTQYF. The CDR3 bases are TGTGCCAGCAGCTTGGGAGGGCAGACTTTAACAGGGAACACAGATACGCAGTATTTT.

V is TRBV27 and J is TRBJ2-7; 8 bases fit TRBD2. The CDR3 spans 15 residues. Unmatched junction bases numbered 5, after V lost 3 bases and J lost 1 base. The germline gives CDR1 MNHEY, CDR2 SMNVEV (reference sequence). Written as DNA, the CDR3 is TGTGCCAGCAGTTTCGGCGGGGGGAATTCCTACGAGCAGTACTTC. This codes for CASSFGGGNSYEQYF.

In its sample, this clone was seen once. J is TRBJ2-5 and V is TRBV11-1; 12 nucleotides line up with TRBD2. Unmatched junction bases numbered 5, after V lost 6 bases and J lost 0 bases. The CDR3 contains 16 residues. Germline CDR1 SGHAT, CDR2 FQDESV (reference sequence). The CDR3 here is CASSPGLAGYQETQYF. The CDR3, as DNA: TGTGCCAGCAGTCCCGGACTAGCGGGGTACCAAGAGACCCAGTACTTC.